A single sample gave rise to the 26 T cell receptor beta chains below, sequenced in a study of T cell responses to AZD1222 COVID-19 vaccine. Sequencing was performed with immunoSEQ multiplex PCR; in TCRdb, only in-frame clones are kept and a portion is missing. The sample consists of about 94,000 clones, less than 85% of them appearing once. The sample here was peripheral blood, taken 28 days after the second AZD1222 dose. These receptors all come from an adult who received the AZD1222 COVID-19 vaccine.

This chain uses TRBV9 with TRBJ1-1; D gene uncertain. V gave up 4 bases and J gave up 7 bases, with 20 bases separating them. The CDR3 is 15 amino acids. Per the germline V gene, CDR1 is SGDLS and CDR2 is YYNGEE. The DNA of the CDR3 is TGTGCCAGCAGCAACACACCCTTACCAAATTTTGAAGCTTTCTTT. Translated, it gives CASSNTPLPNFEAFF. The full variable domain, completed using reference TRBV9 and TRBJ1-1, is DSGVTQTPKHLITATGQRVTLRCSPRSGDLSVYWYQQSLDQGLQFLIQYYNGEERAKGNILERFSAQQFPDLHSELNLSSLELGDSALYFCASSNTPLPNFEAFFGQGTRLTVV.

The chain joins TRBV4-1 to TRBJ2-5; 7 bases align to TRBD2. V lost 0 bases to trimming and J lost 9 bases; unmatched junction nucleotides: 13. The CDR3 has 16 residues. CDR1 MGHRA and CDR2 YSYEKL come from the germline V gene. CDR3 region: CASSQETTLFGGAQYF. The CDR3 DNA follows: TGCGCCAGCAGCCAAGAAACGACCCTTTTTGGGGGGGCCCAGTACTTC.

A note on this clone: Other DNA sequences in the same sample also yield this CDR3. This sequence joins TRBV5-1 and TRBJ2-1; D unresolved. Germline CDR1 SGHRS, CDR2 YFSETQ. The CDR3 extends over 14 amino acids. Trimming left V 0 bases short and J 0 bases short, with 4 bases between. For the CDR3, the DNA is TGCGCCAGCAGCTTGGGAGACTCCTACAATGAGCAGTTCTTC. It specifies CASSLGDSYNEQFF.

The chain carries TRBV27 and TRBJ2-6, with a tentative D call TRBD1 (6 bases). Germline CDR1 is MNHEY and CDR2 is SMNVEV (reference sequence). Trimming took 4 bases from V and 2 from J, leaving 15 bases between them. CDR3 length equals 17 residues. CDR3 protein: CASSSTRGIPGANVLTF. CDR3 DNA sequence: TGTGCCAGCAGTTCCACCAGGGGAATCCCTGGGGCCAACGTCCTGACTTTC.

The DNA for the CDR3 is TGTGCCAGCTCACCACCGACTAGCAGGGATGAGCAGTTCTTC. This sequence encodes CASSPPTSRDEQFF. This chain links TRBV18 with TRBJ2-1; 7 nucleotides line up with TRBD2. Per the germline V gene, CDR1 is KGHSH and CDR2 is LQKENI. The V segment lost 0 bases and the J segment 8 bases; nucleotides outside the gene matches: 4. This CDR3 comprises 14 residues.

The chain recombines TRBV7-3 with TRBJ1-1; D unresolved. V was pared by 3 bases and J by 3 bases, with 8 bases between. CDR3 length equals 13 residues. Germline values: CDR1 SGHTA, CDR2 FQGTGA. CDR3 bases: TGTGCCAGCAGCTTCCAGGTGGACACTGAAGCTTTCTTT. Protein sequence: CASSFQVDTEAFF.

V is TRBV6-6 and J is TRBJ1-5, with no clear D. Germline V lookup: CDR1 MNHNY, CDR2 SVGAGI (reference sequence). The CDR3 has 14 amino acids. V was cut by 5 bases and J by 0 bases, with 8 bases left in between. The CDR3 is CASSRRDSNQPQHF. The CDR3 DNA reads TGTGCCAGCAGTAGAAGGGATAGCAATCAGCCCCAGCATTTT.

The genes are TRBV7-3 and TRBJ1-2; TRBD1 is a possible D gene (5 bases). The length of the CDR3 is 17 residues. V lost 2 bases and J 6 bases, leaving 22 bases between the germline ends. CDR1 and CDR2 from the germline V gene are SGHTA and FQGTGA. The CDR3 protein is CASSLSDRARAVNGYTF. CDR3 nucleotide sequence: TGTGCCAGCAGCTTATCTGATCGGGCCAGGGCTGTAAATGGCTACACCTTC.

The chain combines TRBV28 with TRBJ1-5; no firm D call. The germline gives CDR1 MDHEN, CDR2 SYDVKM. This CDR3 comprises 15 residues. Trimming left V 3 bases short and J 5 bases short, with 14 bases between. The DNA of the CDR3 is TGTGCCAGCAGTTTGTCCTCTTGGGGTTATCAGCCCCAGCATTTT. Its translation is CASSLSSWGYQPQHF.

This chain connects TRBV19 to TRBJ1-1, with 7 bases that match TRBD1. The CDR3 loop spans 15 amino acids. The J segment lost 3 bases and the V segment lost 6 bases, leaving 10 bases of the junction unmatched. Looked up from germline, CDR1 is LNHDA and CDR2 is SQIVND (reference sequence). This CDR3 reads CASRGGKGADTEAFF. The DNA for the CDR3 is TGTGCCAGTAGGGGAGGCAAGGGGGCAGACACTGAAGCTTTCTTT.

V is TRBV19 and J is TRBJ1-5; D is uncertain. Trimming left V 4 bases short and J 1 base short, with 14 bases between. CDR3 size: 16 residues. Looked up from germline, CDR1 is LNHDA and CDR2 is SQIVND (reference sequence). This chain's CDR3 is CASSKWLGLSNQPQHF. The CDR3 DNA reads as TGTGCCAGTAGTAAGTGGTTGGGGTTGAGCAATCAGCCCCAGCATTTT. Looking up the rest from reference TRBV19 and TRBJ1-5 gives the full variable domain: DGGITQSPKYLFRKEGQNVTLSCEQNLNHDAMYWYRQDPGQGLRLIYYSQIVNDFQKGDIAEGYSVSREKKESFPLTVTSAQKNPTAFYLCASSKWLGLSNQPQHFGDGTRLSIL.

The chain links TRBV29-1 to TRBJ2-7; no definite D call. There are 14 residues in the CDR3. Germline V gene lookup returns CDR1 SQVTM and CDR2 ANQGSEA. V was clipped by 0 bases and J by 2 bases, with 11 bases between them. This CDR3 reads CSVEDGEPAYEQYF. CDR3 bases: TGCAGCGTTGAAGACGGCGAACCAGCCTACGAGCAGTACTTC.

The chain is built from TRBV28 and TRBJ1-1; D gene unclear. Per germline, CDR1 MDHEN and CDR2 SYDVKM. Trimming removed 4 bases at V and 0 bases at J, with 12 bases between. The CDR3 length is 15 residues. CDR3 loop: CASSSQVGMNTEAFF. The CDR3 bases are TGTGCCAGCAGTTCCCAAGTTGGGATGAACACTGAAGCTTTCTTT.

The chain employs TRBV27 and TRBJ2-1; maybe TRBD2 (6 bases). This CDR3 contains 15 residues. V was shortened by 4 bases and J by 6 bases, with 16 bases between the two germline ends. Germline CDR1 is MNHEY and CDR2 is SMNVEV (reference sequence). The CDR3 loop is CASSSLANLGNEQFF. The CDR3 nucleotides are TGTGCCAGCAGTTCCCTAGCGAACCTCGGCAATGAGCAGTTCTTC.

The V and J genes are TRBV7-3 and TRBJ2-1, with D unclear. The germline CDR1 and CDR2 sequences are SGHTA and FQGTGA. This CDR3 comprises 14 residues. The V and J ends lost 2 bases and 7 bases respectively, with 12 bases between them. The CDR3: CASSLVGGLNEQFF. CDR3 bases: TGTGCCAGCAGCTTAGTCGGTGGTCTGAATGAGCAGTTCTTC.

The chain employs TRBV30 and TRBJ2-1; D call uncertain. Germline V gene sequence: CDR1 GTSNPN, CDR2 SVGIG (reference sequence). The CDR3 has 13 amino acids. With 3 bases removed from V and 9 bases from J, the gap between germline ends came to 15 bases. CDR3 DNA: TGTGCCTGGAGCGAGCATTTATCGCTTGAGCAGTTCTTC. Residues: CAWSEHLSLEQFF.

The V call is TRBV7-2, the J call TRBJ1-3; 7 nucleotides align to TRBD1. Unmatched junction bases numbered 4, after V lost 5 bases and J lost 0 bases. Germline V CDR1 and CDR2: SGHTA, FQGNSA. CDR3 length: 15 residues. The CDR3 protein is CASSEGQSSGNTIYF. CDR3 in DNA: TGTGCCAGCAGCGAGGGACAGAGCTCTGGAAACACCATATATTTT.

The V gene is TRBV5-1, the J gene TRBJ1-4, with D perhaps TRBD1 (6 bases). CDR3 length: 17 amino acids. Trimming pared 2 bases from V and 0 bases from J, leaving 14 bases between. Per the germline V gene, CDR1 is SGHRS and CDR2 is YFSETQ. The CDR3 DNA sequence: TGCGCCAGCAGCTTTGGGACGGGGGCGGCAACTAATGAAAAACTGTTTTTT. As protein: CASSFGTGAATNEKLFF.

The rearrangement links TRBV3-1 (or the pseudogene TRBV3-2) to TRBJ1-2; D gene unclear. With 0 bases removed from V and 2 bases from J, the gap between germline ends came to 19 bases. The CDR3 extends over 18 amino acids. The germline V gene has CDR1 LGHDT and CDR2 YNNKEL (reference sequence). The CDR3: CASSQDLRGLGSNYGYTF. In DNA form, the CDR3 reads TGTGCCAGCAGCCAAGATCTTCGAGGGCTAGGGTCCAACTATGGCTACACCTTC.

V and J are TRBV12-3 or TRBV12-4 and TRBJ2-1; D is ambiguous. The CDR3 is 12 residues long. Trimming cost V 5 bases and J 4 bases, with 6 bases left between them. The CDR3, as DNA: TGTGCCAGCAGTGGGCCTTACAATGAGCAGTTCTTC. It is translated as CASSGPYNEQFF.

The chain combines TRBV15 with TRBJ1-2, with TRBD1 matching over 8 bases. The CDR3 sequence is 14 residues long. From germline, CDR1 is LNHNV and CDR2 YYDKDF (reference sequence). Trimming removed 5 bases from V and 7 bases from J; junction bases left unmatched: 9. The CDR3 region is CATSGRTGRVGYTF. CDR3 nucleotide sequence: TGTGCCACCAGCGGAAGGACAGGGCGCGTTGGCTACACCTTC.

This chain connects TRBV27 to TRBJ1-6; tentatively, D is TRBD1 (5 bases). Germline V lookup: CDR1 MNHEY, CDR2 SMNVEV (reference sequence). This CDR3 is 14 amino acids long. The ends were cut back, 5 bases at V and 4 bases at J, with 9 bases in the middle. CDR3 amino acids: CASSGTSYNSPLHF. CDR3 in DNA: TGTGCCAGCAGTGGGACCAGTTATAATTCACCCCTCCACTTT.

The rearrangement joins TRBV6-2 or TRBV6-3 to TRBJ2-7; 7 nucleotides align to TRBD2. CDR3 size: 16 residues. Germline loops: CDR1 MNHEY, CDR2 SVGEGT. Trimming removed 0 bases from V and 3 bases from J; junction bases left unmatched: 8. CDR3 residues: CASSYSGTTEFYEQYF. In nucleotides, the CDR3 is TGTGCCAGCAGTTACTCCGGGACTACCGAATTCTACGAGCAGTACTTC.

The rearrangement links TRBV9 to TRBJ2-6; D possibly corresponds to TRBD2 (5 bases). CDR1 is SGDLS, CDR2 YYNGEE, per germline. Trimming took off 2 bases at V and 4 bases at J, with 16 bases between the two ends. The CDR3 is made up of 17 amino acids. The DNA of the CDR3 is TGTGCCAGCAGCGTCCGGGAACCGAACTCCGGGGCCAACGTCCTGACTTTC. Its protein is CASSVREPNSGANVLTF.

This clone was detected only once. V is TRBV19 and J is TRBJ2-7; TRBD2 aligns across 7 bases. V was pared by 8 bases and J by 3 bases, with 13 bases of the junction left unmatched. There are 15 residues in the CDR3. Germline loops: CDR1 LNHDA, CDR2 SQIVND (reference sequence). The CDR3 nucleotides read TGTGCCAGTGGATCTCAAGGACTAGGGAGCTACGAGCAGTACTTC. It translates to CASGSQGLGSYEQYF.

This chain joins TRBV2 and TRBJ2-3, with D unresolved. This CDR3 comprises 14 residues. V was trimmed by 4 bases and J by 0 bases, leaving 8 bases between them. Germline V gene sequence: CDR1 SNHLY, CDR2 FYNNEI. CDR3 nucleotide sequence: TGTGCCAGCAGTGCCGAAGCGAGCACAGATACGCAGTATTTT. It yields the protein CASSAEASTDTQYF.